This T cell receptor beta chain comes out of a study of blood T cell repertoires in COVID-19. V was pared by 4 bases and J by 1 base, with 14 bases between. In germline, CDR1 is SNHLY, CDR2 FYNNEI. The CDR3 loop spans 16 amino acids. Those enrolled in Seattle joined during active infection and were followed longitudinally afterward. Under the authors' procedure: For nucleated cells, counts were estimated from reference gene primer amplification. Assay: immunoSEQ multiplex PCR; the TCRdb copy retains only in-frame clones and omits some. The DNA gave D and trimming, while V, J and clone size come from that table. The table records about 440,000 clones, approximately 89% of them present only once.

The source material was peripheral blood. The receptor was isolated from a woman in her forties or fifties with COVID-19, enrolled during active disease. The genes are TRBV2 and TRBJ2-4, with D tentatively TRBD1 (5 bases). The CDR3 sequence is CASSGVGRLAKNIQYF. In DNA form, the CDR3 reads TGTGCCAGCAGTGGGGTGGGGCGCCTTGCCAAAAACATTCAGTACTTC.